This is a list of T cell receptor beta chains from one sample in a study of OX40 agonist ivuxolimab in advanced cancers. Libraries were prepared by immunoSEQ multiplex PCR; TCRdb keeps only in-frame clonotypes and omits some of them. The data show about 110,000 clones, approximately 90% seen once. Sequencing used CD4+ or CD8+ T cells sorted from blood, obtained in a trial of the OX40 agonist ivuxolimab. These receptors all come from an adult with an advanced solid tumor such as melanoma, head and neck, liver or kidney cancer. CDR3s leave out the opening cysteine and the closing phenylalanine or tryptophan. The order of the fields is V gene, J gene, CDR3 protein.

TRBV30	TRBJ1-4	AWSVWSNEKLF
TRBV6-5	TRBJ2-7	ASSYSRGSNEQY
TRBV5-1	TRBJ2-7	ASSTTGPTYEQY
TRBV7-2	TRBJ1-5	ASSSSGDPAQPQH
TRBV11-3	TRBJ1-4	ASSLRSGPASEKLF
TRBV11-2	TRBJ2-3	ASSLGIASDTQY
TRBV30	TRBJ1-6	AWSRDRSSYNSPLH
TRBV6-6	TRBJ1-2	ASSWDPSGYT
TRBV10-3	TRBJ2-2	AIGAIAGELF
TRBV6-1	TRBJ2-2	ASTLGLAGTGELF
TRBV18	TRBJ2-1	ASSPGLAGDNEQF
TRBV27	TRBJ2-3	ASQRGPTDTQY
TRBV19	TRBJ1-2	ASSIPGAEGYT
TRBV5-4	TRBJ1-6	ASSLQGAVGSPLH
TRBV19	TRBJ2-1	ASSKRGGQGNEQF
TRBV7-2	TRBJ2-1	ASSQRGGDEQF
TRBV6-6	TRBJ2-1	ASSPQGGALEQF